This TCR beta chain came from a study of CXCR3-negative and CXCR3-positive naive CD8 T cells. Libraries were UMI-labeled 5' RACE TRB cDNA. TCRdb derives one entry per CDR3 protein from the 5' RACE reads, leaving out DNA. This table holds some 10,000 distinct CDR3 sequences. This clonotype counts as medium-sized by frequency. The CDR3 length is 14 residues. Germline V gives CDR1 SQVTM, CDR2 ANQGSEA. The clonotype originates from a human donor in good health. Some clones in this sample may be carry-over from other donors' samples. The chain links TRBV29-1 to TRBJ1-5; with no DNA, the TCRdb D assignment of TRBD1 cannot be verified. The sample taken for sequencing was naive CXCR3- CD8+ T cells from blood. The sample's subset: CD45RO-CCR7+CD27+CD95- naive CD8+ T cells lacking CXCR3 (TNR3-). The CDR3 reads CSVDIGGAGQPQHF. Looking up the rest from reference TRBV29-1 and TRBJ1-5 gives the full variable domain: SAVISQKPSRDICQRGTSLTIQCQVDSQVTMMFWYRQQPGQSLTLIATANQGSEATYESGFVIDKFPISRPNLTFSTLTVSNMSPEDSSIYLCSVDIGGAGQPQHFGDGTRLSIL.